The T cell receptor (beta chain) under discussion was sequenced for a study of blood T cell repertoires in COVID-19. The protocol was immunoSEQ multiplex PCR, while the TCRdb copy is restricted to in-frame clones and leaves out a portion. The table lists fewer than 700,000 clones, less than 90% of them singletons. The receptor was isolated from a woman between 45 and 65 years old with COVID-19, enrolled during active disease. Sample: peripheral blood.

The CDR3 loop is CASSMSGISNQPQHF. CDR3 in DNA: TGTGCCAGTAGTATGAGCGGGATTAGCAATCAGCCCCAGCATTTT. This rearrangement joins TRBV19 to TRBJ1-5; D gene unclear. Trimming stripped 3 bases from V and 0 bases from J, with 9 bases between. Germline CDR1 LNHDA, CDR2 SQIVND (reference sequence). The CDR3 runs 15 residues. The full variable domain, its missing parts supplied by reference TRBV19 and TRBJ1-5, is DGGITQSPKYLFRKEGQNVTLSCEQNLNHDAMYWYRQDPGQGLRLIYYSQIVNDFQKGDIAEGYSVSREKKESFPLTVTSAQKNPTAFYLCASSMSGISNQPQHFGDGTRLSIL.